Below, 7 T cell receptor beta chains from the same sample are listed, as sequenced in a study of T cells after posttransplantation cyclophosphamide. Methotrexate plus calcineurin inhibitor accompanied controls' myeloablative marrow transplants; sampling was 1 year later. Only in-frame clones appear in the TCRdb table, and some are missing; sequencing was by immunoSEQ multiplex PCR. The table lists some 19,000 clones, 85% to 90% of them singletons. Here the sequenced sample was PBMCs, taken about 350 days after allogeneic stem cell transplant with calcineurin inhibitor and methotrexate. Receptor source: a female patient aged 30-39 years who received an allogeneic stem cell transplant from an unrelated donor, was CMV-positive, and had acute and chronic GVHD. These T cells may partly come from the graft donor.

As to this clone: The junction departs from germline at one end; a sequencing error may be responsible. This chain uses TRBV27 with TRBJ2-5; 7 bases line up with TRBD2. Germline CDR1 reads MNHEY; CDR2 reads SMNVEV (reference sequence). The CDR3 runs to 13 residues. The CDR3 reads CASSFRVRETQHF. CDR3 DNA sequence: TGTGCCAGCAGTTTCAGGGTGCGGGAGACCCAGCACTTC.

This clone was detected only a few times. The CDR3 region is CASSQDEGQGIPFNEQFF. The CDR3 nucleotides are TGCGCCAGCAGCCAAGATGAGGGACAGGGTATCCCCTTCAATGAGCAGTTCTTC. This rearrangement joins TRBV4-1 to TRBJ2-1; 9 bases map to TRBD1. This CDR3 comprises 18 residues. Germline V gene data show CDR1 as MGHRA and CDR2 as YSYEKL. The trim removed 0 bases at V and 6 bases at J, leaving 12 bases unmatched.

The J gene is TRBJ2-7, the V gene TRBV10-1; 11 bases are a match to TRBD2. The germline V gene encodes CDR1 WNHNN and CDR2 SYGVQD (reference sequence). The CDR3 runs to 14 residues. With V trimmed by 1 base and J by 6 bases, 2 bases remained unmatched. CDR3 coding DNA: TGCGCCAGCAGTGAGTGGCTAGCGGGAGGCGAGCAGTACTTC. As protein: CASSEWLAGGEQYF.

The rearrangement links TRBV12-5 to TRBJ2-1; tentatively, D is TRBD2 (6 bases). V was shortened by 1 base and J by 7 bases, with 20 bases between the two germline ends. The length of the CDR3 is 17 residues. Germline-derived CDR1 and CDR2 are LGHNT and FRNRAP. CDR3 in DNA: TGTGCTAGTGGTTTGGGGATTCGGAGGGGTGTACTTAATGAGCAGTTCTTC. This codes for CASGLGIRRGVLNEQFF.

CDR3 loop: CASSLYPPGQGMSNQPQHF. DNA of the CDR3: TGTGCCAGCAGCTTATACCCACCGGGACAGGGGATGAGCAATCAGCCCCAGCATTTT. V usage is TRBV7-2 and J usage is TRBJ1-5; TRBD1 matches 10 bases. The CDR3 spans 19 residues. Looked up from germline, CDR1 is SGHTA and CDR2 is FQGNSA. V dropped 2 bases and J dropped 1; count of bases not matched to a gene: 11.

The gene calls are TRBV5-1 and TRBJ2-1; a possible D gene is TRBD2 (5 bases). The germline gives CDR1 SGHRS, CDR2 YFSETQ. This CDR3 is 15 amino acids long. The germline V and J ends were trimmed by 5 bases and 6 bases, with 18 bases remaining between them. The CDR3 here is CASSGGSHWGNEQFF. CDR3 in DNA: TGCGCCAGCAGTGGTGGGAGCCACTGGGGCAATGAGCAGTTCTTC.

V usage is TRBV4-1 and J usage is TRBJ2-7; D not resolved. CDR1 and CDR2 from the germline V gene are MGHRA and YSYEKL. The V end was cut by 0 bases, the J end by 4 bases, with 10 bases between. CDR3 size: 14 residues. The DNA of the CDR3 is TGCGCCAGCAGCCAAGATCCGTCGTCGTACGAGCAGTACTTC. It is translated as CASSQDPSSYEQYF.